This T cell receptor beta chain was profiled in a study of beta chain features in type 1 diabetes. Notes on the study in general: Junctions at VDJ sites from type 1 diabetes patients had fewer insertions and more deletions.

Expressed TCRB transcripts were sequenced because the isolated RNA had all been reverse transcribed beforehand. Repertoires were generated with immunoSEQ multiplex PCR, while TCRdb's copy carries only in-frame clones and drops some. The sample records 400,000 to 450,000 clones, about 14% being singletons. This clone has more than one count but fewer than ten. The antigen remains undetermined. The CDR3 has 10 residues. Germline V CDR1 and CDR2: SNHLY, FYNNEI. Trimming left V 11 bases short and J 5 bases short, with 9 bases between. Sequencing was carried out using naive CD4+ T cells from blood. This clonotype originated in a man aged 25-45 years in good health. The chain uses TRBV2 and TRBJ2-5, with no clear D. As DNA, the CDR3 is TGTGCCTGGGCGAGGGAGACCCAGTACTTC. Amino acid sequence: CAWARETQYF.